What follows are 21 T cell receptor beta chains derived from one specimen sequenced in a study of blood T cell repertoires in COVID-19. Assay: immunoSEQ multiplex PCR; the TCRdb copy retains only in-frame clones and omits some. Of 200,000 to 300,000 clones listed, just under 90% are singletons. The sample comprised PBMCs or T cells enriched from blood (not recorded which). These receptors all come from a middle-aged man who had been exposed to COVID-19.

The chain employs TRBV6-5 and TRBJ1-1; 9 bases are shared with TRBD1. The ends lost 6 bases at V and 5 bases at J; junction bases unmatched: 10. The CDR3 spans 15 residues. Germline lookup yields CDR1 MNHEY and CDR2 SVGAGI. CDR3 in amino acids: CASRQLGQGLTEAFF. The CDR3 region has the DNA TGTGCCAGCAGACAACTCGGACAGGGGTTAACTGAAGCTTTCTTT.

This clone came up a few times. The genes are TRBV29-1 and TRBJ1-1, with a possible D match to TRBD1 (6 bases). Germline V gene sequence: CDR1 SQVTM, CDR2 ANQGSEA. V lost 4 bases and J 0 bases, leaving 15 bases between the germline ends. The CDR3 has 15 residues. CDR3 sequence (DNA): TGCAGCGTTGTGTCAGGGGCCGTGATGAACACTGAAGCTTTCTTT. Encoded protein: CSVVSGAVMNTEAFF. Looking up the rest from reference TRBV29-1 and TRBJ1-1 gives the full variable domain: SAVISQKPSRDICQRGTSLTIQCQVDSQVTMMFWYRQQPGQSLTLIATANQGSEATYESGFVIDKFPISRPNLTFSTLTVSNMSPEDSSIYLCSVVSGAVMNTEAFFGQGTRLTVV.

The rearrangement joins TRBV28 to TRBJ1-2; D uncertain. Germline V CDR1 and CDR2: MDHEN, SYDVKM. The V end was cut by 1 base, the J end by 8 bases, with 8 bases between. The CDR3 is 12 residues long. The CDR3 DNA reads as TGTGCCAGCAGTTTATTATCTCGGGGCTACACCTTC. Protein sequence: CASSLLSRGYTF.

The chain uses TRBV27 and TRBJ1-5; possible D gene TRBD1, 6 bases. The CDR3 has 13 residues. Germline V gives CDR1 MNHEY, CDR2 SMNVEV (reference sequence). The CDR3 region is CAAAGAGNQPQHF. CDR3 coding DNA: TGTGCTGCGGCGGGGGCTGGCAATCAGCCCCAGCATTTT.

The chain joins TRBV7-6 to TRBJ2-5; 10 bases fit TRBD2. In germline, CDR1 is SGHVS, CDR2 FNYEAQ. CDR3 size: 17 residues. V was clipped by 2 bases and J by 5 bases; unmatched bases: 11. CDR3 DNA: TGTGCCAGCAGCTTATTACTAGCGGGGACCCCTATGGAGACCCAGTACTTC. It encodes CASSLLLAGTPMETQYF.

The CDR3 sequence: CASSTFLRDRGLNEQYF. The CDR3 DNA reads as TGTGCCAGCTCAACCTTCCTCCGCGACAGGGGCTTAAACGAGCAGTACTTC. This chain uses TRBV18 with TRBJ2-7; 8 positions match TRBD1. In germline, CDR1 is KGHSH, CDR2 LQKENI. V lost 5 bases, J lost 5 bases, and 17 bases stayed unmatched. The CDR3 loop spans 17 amino acids. Complete variable domain (other parts from reference TRBV18 and TRBJ2-7): NAGVMQNPRHLVRRRGQEARLRCSPMKGHSHVYWYRQLPEEGLKFMVYLQKENIIDESGMPKERFSAEFPKEGPSILRIQQVVRGDSAAYFCASSTFLRDRGLNEQYFGPGTRLTVT.

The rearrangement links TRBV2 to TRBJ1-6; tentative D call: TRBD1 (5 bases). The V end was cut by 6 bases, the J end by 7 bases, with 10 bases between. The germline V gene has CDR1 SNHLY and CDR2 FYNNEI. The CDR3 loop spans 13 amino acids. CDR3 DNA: TGTGCCAGCAGGCGCAGGGTGAATTCACCCCTCCACTTT. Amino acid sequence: CASRRRVNSPLHF. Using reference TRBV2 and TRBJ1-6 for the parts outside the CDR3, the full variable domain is EPEVTQTPSHQVTQMGQEVILRCVPISNHLYFYWYRQILGQKVEFLVSFYNNEISEKSEIFDDQFSVERPDGSNFTLKIRSTKLEDSAMYFCASRRRVNSPLHFGNGTRLTVT.

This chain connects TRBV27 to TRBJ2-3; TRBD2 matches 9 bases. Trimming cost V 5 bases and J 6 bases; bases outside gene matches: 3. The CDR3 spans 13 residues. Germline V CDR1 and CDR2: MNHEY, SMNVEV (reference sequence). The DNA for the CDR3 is TGTGCCAGCAGTCGCGGGAGGGCTGATACGCAGTATTTT. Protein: CASSRGRADTQYF.

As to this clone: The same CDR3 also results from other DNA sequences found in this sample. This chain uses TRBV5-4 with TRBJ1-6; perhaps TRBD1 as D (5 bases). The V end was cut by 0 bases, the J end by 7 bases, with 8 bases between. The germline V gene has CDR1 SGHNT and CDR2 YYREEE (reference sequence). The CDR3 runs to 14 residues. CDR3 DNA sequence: TGTGCCAGCAGCTTGGGACAGAGAAATTCACCCCTCCACTTT. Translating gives CASSLGQRNSPLHF.

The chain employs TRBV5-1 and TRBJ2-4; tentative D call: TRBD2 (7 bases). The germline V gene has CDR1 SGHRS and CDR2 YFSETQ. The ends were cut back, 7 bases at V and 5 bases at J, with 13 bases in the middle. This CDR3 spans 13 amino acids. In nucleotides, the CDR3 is TGCGCCAGCTACTCGGGGGGCGAAAACATTCAGTACTTC. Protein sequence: CASYSGGENIQYF.

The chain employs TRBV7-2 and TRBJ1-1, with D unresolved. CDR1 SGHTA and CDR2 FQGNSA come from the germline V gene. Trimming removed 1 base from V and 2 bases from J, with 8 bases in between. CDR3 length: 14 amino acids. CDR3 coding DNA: TGTGCCAGCAGCTTAGGCGGTTCAAACACTGAAGCTTTCTTT. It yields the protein CASSLGGSNTEAFF. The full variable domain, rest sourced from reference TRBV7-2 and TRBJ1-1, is GAGVSQSPSNKVTEKGKDVELRCDPISGHTALYWYRQSLGQGLEFLIYFQGNSAPDKSGLPSDRFSAERTGGSVSTLTIQRTQQEDSAVYLCASSLGGSNTEAFFGQGTRLTVV.

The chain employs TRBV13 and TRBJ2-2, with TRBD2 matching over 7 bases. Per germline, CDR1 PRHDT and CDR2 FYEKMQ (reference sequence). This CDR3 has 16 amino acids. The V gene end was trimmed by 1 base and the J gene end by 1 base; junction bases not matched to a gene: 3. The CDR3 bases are TGTGCCAGCAGCTTAGAAGCGGGGATGAACACCGGGGAGCTGTTTTTT. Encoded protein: CASSLEAGMNTGELFF. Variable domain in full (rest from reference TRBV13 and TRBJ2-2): AAGVIQSPRHLIKEKRETATLKCYPIPRHDTVYWYQQGPGQDPQFLISFYEKMQSDKGSIPDRFSAQQFSDYHSELNMSSLELGDSALYFCASSLEAGMNTGELFFGEGSRLTVL.

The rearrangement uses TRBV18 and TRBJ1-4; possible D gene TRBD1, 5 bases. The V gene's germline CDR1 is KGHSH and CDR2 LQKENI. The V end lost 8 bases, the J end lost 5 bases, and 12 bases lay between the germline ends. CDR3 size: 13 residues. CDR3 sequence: CASQGGLNEKLFF. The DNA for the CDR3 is TGTGCCAGCCAGGGTGGTTTGAATGAAAAACTGTTTTTT.

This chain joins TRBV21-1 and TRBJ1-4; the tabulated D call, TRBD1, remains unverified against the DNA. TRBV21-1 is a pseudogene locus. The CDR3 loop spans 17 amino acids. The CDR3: CASSKASTGPMNEKLFF. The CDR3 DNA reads TGTGCCAGCAGCAAAGCGTCGACAGGCCCAATGAATGAAAAACTGTTTTTT.

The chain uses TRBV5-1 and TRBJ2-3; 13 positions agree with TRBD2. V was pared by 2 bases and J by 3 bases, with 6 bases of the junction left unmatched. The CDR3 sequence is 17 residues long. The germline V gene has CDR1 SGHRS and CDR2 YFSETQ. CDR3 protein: CASSFSGLAGVTDTQYF. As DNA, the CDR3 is TGCGCCAGCAGCTTTTCCGGACTAGCGGGGGTAACAGATACGCAGTATTTT.

The CDR3 protein is CASRPAGIPEAFF. As DNA, the CDR3 is TGTGCCAGCCGACCCGCGGGGATCCCTGAAGCTTTCTTT. V is TRBV3-1 (or the pseudogene TRBV3-2) and J is TRBJ1-1; D unclear. V gave up 8 bases and J gave up 6 bases, with 16 bases separating them. The germline gives CDR1 LGHDT, CDR2 YNNKEL (reference sequence). The CDR3 contains 13 residues.

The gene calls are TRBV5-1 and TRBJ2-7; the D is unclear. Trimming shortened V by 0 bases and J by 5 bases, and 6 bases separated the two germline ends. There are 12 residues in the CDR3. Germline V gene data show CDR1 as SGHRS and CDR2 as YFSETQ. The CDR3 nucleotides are TGCGCCAGCAGCTTGGTCCTCCACGAGCAGTACTTC. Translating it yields CASSLVLHEQYF.

The CDR3 DNA follows: TGCGCCAGCAGCTTATACCTCGGCGGGAGGGCCGGAAACTCCTACAATGAGCAGTTCTTC. Translating it yields CASSLYLGGRAGNSYNEQFF. The V call is TRBV5-1, the J call TRBJ2-1; 9 bases agree with TRBD2. CDR3 length: 20 residues. The germline V gene has CDR1 SGHRS and CDR2 YFSETQ. Trimming removed 2 bases from V and 0 bases from J; junction bases left unmatched: 15.

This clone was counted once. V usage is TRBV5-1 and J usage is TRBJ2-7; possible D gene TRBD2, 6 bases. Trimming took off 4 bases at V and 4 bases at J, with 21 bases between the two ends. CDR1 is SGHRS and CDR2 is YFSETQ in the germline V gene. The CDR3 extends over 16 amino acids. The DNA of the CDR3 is TGCGCCAGCAGCATTGGTAGGACTATGGGTGAATACGAGCAGTACTTC. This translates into CASSIGRTMGEYEQYF.

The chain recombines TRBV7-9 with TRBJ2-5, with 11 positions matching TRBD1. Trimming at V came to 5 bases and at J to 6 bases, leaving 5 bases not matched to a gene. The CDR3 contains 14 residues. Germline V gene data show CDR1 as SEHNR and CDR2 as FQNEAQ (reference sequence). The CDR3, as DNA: TGTGCCAGCAGCCTCGGGACAGGGGGGCAGACCCAGTACTTC. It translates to CASSLGTGGQTQYF.

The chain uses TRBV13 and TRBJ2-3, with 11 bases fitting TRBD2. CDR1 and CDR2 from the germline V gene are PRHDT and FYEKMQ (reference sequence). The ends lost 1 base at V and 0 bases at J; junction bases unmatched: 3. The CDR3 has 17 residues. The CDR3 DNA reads TGTGCCAGCAGCTTAGTGGGACTAGCGGATAGCACAGATACGCAGTATTTT. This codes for CASSLVGLADSTDTQYF.